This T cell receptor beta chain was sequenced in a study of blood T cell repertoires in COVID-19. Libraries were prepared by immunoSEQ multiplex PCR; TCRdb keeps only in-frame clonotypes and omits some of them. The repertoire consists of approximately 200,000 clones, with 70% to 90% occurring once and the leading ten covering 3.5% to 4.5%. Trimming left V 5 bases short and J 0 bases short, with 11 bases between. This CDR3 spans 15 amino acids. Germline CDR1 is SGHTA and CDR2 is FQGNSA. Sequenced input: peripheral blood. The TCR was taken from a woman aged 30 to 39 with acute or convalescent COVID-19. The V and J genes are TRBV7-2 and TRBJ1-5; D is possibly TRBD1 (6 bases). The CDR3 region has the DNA TGTGCCAGCAGCCCCGACAGGTATAGCAATCAGCCCCAGCATTTT. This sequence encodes CASSPDRYSNQPQHF.